This TCR beta chain was found in a study of healthy donors' naive CD4 and CD8 T cells. Whole-study findings and limits: Around 13% of CD4/CD8 propensity variance appeared explained by V, J and CDR3 charge.

A word on this clonotype: Its cognate antigen is unknown.

TCR libraries were built from about 520 ng of total RNA by linear amplification. Via MiXCR, TCRdb re-called the reads, giving one row per CDR3 protein. The table includes 180,000 or so distinct CDR3 sequences, about 70% detected once. V shed 0 bases and J 14 bases; nucleotides not matched to a gene: 9. This CDR3 has 13 residues. Germline CDR1 MNHNS, CDR2 SASEGT. This sequence was found in a pool of human donors in good health; the sample pools cells from several healthy donors. Sequencing input: naive CD4+ and CD8+ T cells sorted from blood, pooled from several donors. The gene calls are TRBV6-1 and TRBJ1-2; 7 nucleotides match TRBD1. The CDR3 bases are TGTGCCAGCAGTGAAGCTAGGACAGGCCAGAGGACCTTC. Translation gives CASSEARTGQRTF.